The rows below give T cell receptor beta chains drawn from one sample of a study of graft-versus-host responses after intestinal transplantation. Assay: immunoSEQ multiplex PCR; the TCRdb copy retains only in-frame clones and omits some. The table includes roughly 92,000 clones, about nine tenths detected once. Their specific antigens are unknown. The specimen was unstimulated CD4+ T cells sorted from spleen or lymph node cells, collected before transplant. The receptors derive from a human donor who was the organ donor for an intestinal transplant. The CDR3 runs from the conserved cysteine through the conserved F or W. Each record gives: J gene, D gene, clone size, V gene, CDR3 DNA, CDR3 protein. D genes are given only for firm matches. The size field is filled for only some rows; it gives once, few, many or a size class.

J gene: TRBJ2-5
D gene: TRBD1
clone size: once
V gene: TRBV27
CDR3 DNA: TGTGCCAGCCGAGGGGACAGGGACGGGGAGACCCAGTACTTC
CDR3 protein: CASRGDRDGETQYF

J gene: TRBJ2-1
D gene: TRBD2
clone size: .
V gene: TRBV9
CDR3 DNA: TGTGCCAGCAGCGTAGACGGGACTAGCGGCTACAATGAGCAGTTCTTC
CDR3 protein: CASSVDGTSGYNEQFF

J gene: TRBJ2-7
D gene: .
clone size: .
V gene: TRBV2
CDR3 DNA: TGTGCCAGCGCGACCGAACGGACTCGTCGGCAGTACTTC
CDR3 protein: CASATERTRRQYF

J gene: TRBJ2-7
D gene: .
clone size: .
V gene: TRBV9
CDR3 DNA: TGTGCCAGCAGCGCGAGGGCTAGCGACACCTACGAGCAGTACTTC
CDR3 protein: CASSARASDTYEQYF

J gene: TRBJ1-4
D gene: .
clone size: .
V gene: TRBV7-9
CDR3 DNA: TGTGCCAGCAGCTTATATGGTCGGATGGGAGTGAAACTGTTTTTT
CDR3 protein: CASSLYGRMGVKLFF

J gene: TRBJ2-5
D gene: TRBD1
clone size: .
V gene: TRBV6-6
CDR3 DNA: TGTGCCAGCGAAACAACCGGGACAGGGGAAGAGACCCAGTACTTC
CDR3 protein: CASETTGTGEETQYF

J gene: TRBJ1-1
D gene: .
clone size: .
V gene: TRBV29-1
CDR3 DNA: TGCAGCGTTGCCAGGAACACTGAAGCTTTCTTT
CDR3 protein: CSVARNTEAFF

J gene: TRBJ1-5
D gene: TRBD1
clone size: .
V gene: TRBV2
CDR3 DNA: TGTGCCAGCAGTGAAGGTGGGACAGGGAATCAGCCCCAGCATTTT
CDR3 protein: CASSEGGTGNQPQHF

J gene: TRBJ2-7
D gene: TRBD1
clone size: once
V gene: TRBV2
CDR3 DNA: TGTGCCAGCAGCGACAGGGGGCAATATGAGTACTTC
CDR3 protein: CASSDRGQYEYF

J gene: TRBJ2-7
D gene: .
clone size: .
V gene: TRBV7-2
CDR3 DNA: TGTGCCAGCAGCCCCCAGGTGGGCGTTACCTACGAGCAGTACTTC
CDR3 protein: CASSPQVGVTYEQYF

J gene: TRBJ1-5
D gene: .
clone size: .
V gene: TRBV13
CDR3 DNA: TGTGCCAGCAGCACAGACGGGGATCAGCCCCAGCATTTT
CDR3 protein: CASSTDGDQPQHF

J gene: TRBJ2-7
D gene: .
clone size: .
V gene: TRBV15
CDR3 DNA: TGTGCCACCAGCAGAGGTCTAGGTACTAGCAGCGGCTACGAGCAGTACTTC
CDR3 protein: CATSRGLGTSSGYEQYF

J gene: TRBJ2-1
D gene: .
clone size: .
V gene: TRBV30
CDR3 DNA: TGTGCCTGGAGGGGCCGTCCTTTCGCTGAGCAGTTCTTC
CDR3 protein: CAWRGRPFAEQFF

J gene: TRBJ1-1
D gene: TRBD1
clone size: few
V gene: TRBV6-5
CDR3 DNA: TGTGCCAGCAGTTTGGACAGGCGGGACACTGAAGCTTTCTTT
CDR3 protein: CASSLDRRDTEAFF